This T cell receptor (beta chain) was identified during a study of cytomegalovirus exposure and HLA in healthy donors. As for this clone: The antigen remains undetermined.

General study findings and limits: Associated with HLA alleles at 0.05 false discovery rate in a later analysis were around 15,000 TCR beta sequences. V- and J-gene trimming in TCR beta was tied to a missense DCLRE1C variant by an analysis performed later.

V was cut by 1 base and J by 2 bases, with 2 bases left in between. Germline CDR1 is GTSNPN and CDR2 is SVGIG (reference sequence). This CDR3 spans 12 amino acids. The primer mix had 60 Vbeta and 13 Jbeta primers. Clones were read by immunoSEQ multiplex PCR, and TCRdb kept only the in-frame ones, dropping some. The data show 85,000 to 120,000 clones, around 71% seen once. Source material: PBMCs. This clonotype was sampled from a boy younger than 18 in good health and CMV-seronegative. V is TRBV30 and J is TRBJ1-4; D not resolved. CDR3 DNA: TGTGCCTGGAGTGCTACTAATGAAAAACTGTTTTTT. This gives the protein CAWSATNEKLFF.